This T cell receptor beta chain was documented in a study of blood T cell repertoires in COVID-19. About the study: Samples of COVID-19 (acute and convalescent) were obtained from the United States, Italy and Spain.

Methods used by the authors: Estimation of nucleated cell counts was performed using reference gene primer amplification. The repertoire was sequenced with immunoSEQ multiplex PCR; TCRdb's copy has only in-frame clones and lacks some. V and J calls and clone size come straight from that table; D and trimming were deduced from the DNA. The repertoire holds fewer than 150,000 clones, with about 87% as singletons. The CDR3 loop spans 15 amino acids. The V segment lost 0 bases and the J segment 5 bases; nucleotides outside the gene matches: 7. The germline CDR1 and CDR2 sequences are SGHDT and YYEEEE. What was sequenced was peripheral blood. The source is a woman between 50 and 59 years old with acute or convalescent COVID-19. V usage is TRBV5-6 and J usage is TRBJ2-7, with 8 bases identical to TRBD1. The CDR3: CASSLDQGAYDEQYF. As DNA, the CDR3 is TGTGCCAGCAGCTTGGATCAGGGGGCATACGACGAGCAGTACTTC.